This is a list of T cell receptor beta chains from one sample in a study of T cell responses to AZD1222 COVID-19 vaccine. The table came from immunoSEQ multiplex PCR; TCRdb's copy has only in-frame clones and leaves some out. The data show roughly 160,000 clones, roughly nine tenths seen once. Sequencing used peripheral blood, obtained 28 days after the second AZD1222 dose. The receptor source for this set is an adult who received the AZD1222 COVID-19 vaccine. Each CDR3 is given with its conserved first and last residue. A D gene is named only where the DNA matches it firmly. The size of a clone is reported for some rows only, either as once, few or many, or as a class for expanded clones.

D	V	J	size	DNA	CDR3
NA	TRBV7-2	TRBJ1-6	NA	TGTGCCAGCAGCTTAGGGGGGAGCTCCTATAATTCACCCCTCCACTTT	CASSLGGSSYNSPLHF
NA	TRBV6-5	TRBJ1-1	NA	TGTGCCAGCAGTTACTCCCGGAACATCTATCCCCTCCTGTTT	CASSYSRNIYPLLF
NA	TRBV7-6	TRBJ2-5	NA	TGTGCCAGCAGCTCACGGTCCCGGGAGACCCAGTACTTC	CASSSRSRETQYF
TRBD1	TRBV30	TRBJ1-1	NA	TGTGCCTGCCGACGGACAGGGGGACTCACTGAAGCTTTCTTT	CACRRTGGLTEAFF
NA	TRBV5-1	TRBJ2-4	NA	TGCGCCAGCAGAGAGCGGGTTTGGGCCAAAAACATTCAGTACTTC	CASRERVWAKNIQYF
TRBD1	TRBV9	TRBJ2-1	NA	TGTGCCAGCAGCGTCACCACGCAGGGGGCCGGCTACAATGAGCAGTTCTTC	CASSVTTQGAGYNEQFF
NA	TRBV5-4	TRBJ1-1	NA	TGTGCCAGCAGTTCGGACAGATTAGAGGAAGCTTTCTTT	CASSSDRLEEAFF
TRBD2	TRBV10-3	TRBJ2-1	NA	TGTGCCACCCGGGGGGGGAACCACAATGAGCAGTTCTTC	CATRGGNHNEQFF
TRBD2	TRBV7-8	TRBJ2-7	NA	TGTGCCAGCAGCTTACAACTAGCGGTCTGGGAGCAGTACTTC	CASSLQLAVWEQYF
NA	TRBV19	TRBJ1-4	NA	TGTGCCAGTAGTACAGGGGCTAATGAAAAACTGTTTTTT	CASSTGANEKLFF
TRBD1	TRBV19	TRBJ1-1	NA	TGTGCCAGTAGTACGGAACAGGGGGCGCGCACTGAAGCTTTCTTT	CASSTEQGARTEAFF
NA	TRBV29-1	TRBJ1-4	once	TGCAGCGTCAAAGGGGCCAGCACTAATGAAAAACTGTTTTTT	CSVKGASTNEKLFF
TRBD1	TRBV3-1/TRBV3-2	TRBJ2-7	NA	TGTGCCAGCAGCCAAGACCCCGGACAGGGGACTTCCTACGAGCAGTACTTC	CASSQDPGQGTSYEQYF
NA	TRBV5-1	TRBJ1-1	NA	TGCGCCAGCAGCGCCCGCCCTCCGACCGCTAACACTGAAGCTTTCTTT	CASSARPPTANTEAFF
TRBD1	TRBV28	TRBJ1-1	NA	TGTGCCAGCAGTAACAGGGGAGAGGGCACTGAAGCTTTCTTT	CASSNRGEGTEAFF
NA	TRBV7-9	TRBJ2-7	NA	TGTGCCAGCACGGACGGGGCCTACGAGCAGTACTTC	CASTDGAYEQYF
TRBD1	TRBV5-1	TRBJ1-1	NA	TGCGCCAGCGGACAGGGTTTGAACACTGAAGCTTTCTTT	CASGQGLNTEAFF
NA	TRBV5-6	TRBJ1-4	few	TGTGCCAGCAGCTTATGGACTTCAACTAATGAAAAACTGTTTTTT	CASSLWTSTNEKLFF
NA	TRBV7-9	TRBJ1-5	NA	TGTGCCAGCAGCTTATCGGGGCTTGGTCAGCCCCAGCATTTT	CASSLSGLGQPQHF
TRBD1	TRBV19	TRBJ1-2	NA	TGTGCCAGTAGAAGTCCCGACAGGGTCCCCTATGGCTACACCTTC	CASRSPDRVPYGYTF
TRBD2	TRBV20-1	TRBJ2-3	NA	TGCAGTGCTAGTATACGGCGGGGGGGCACAGATACGCAGTATTTT	CSASIRRGGTDTQYF
NA	TRBV5-4	TRBJ1-2	NA	TGTGCCAGCAGCATAGACAGCTATGGCTACACCTTC	CASSIDSYGYTF
TRBD1	TRBV18	TRBJ2-4	NA	TGTGCCAGCTCACCTGTTGAGGACAGGCTTGGGAACATTCAGTACTTC	CASSPVEDRLGNIQYF
TRBD2	TRBV5-4	TRBJ2-7	NA	TGTGCCAGCAGCTTCGGAGCGGGGAGCCTCCCGGGCGAGCAGTACTTC	CASSFGAGSLPGEQYF
NA	TRBV5-8	TRBJ2-7	NA	TGTGCCAGCAGCTTCTACGAGCAGTACTTC	CASSFYEQYF
NA	TRBV5-1	TRBJ1-2	NA	TGCGCCAGCAGTGGTGTCTCGGGTAACTATGGCTACACCTTC	CASSGVSGNYGYTF
NA	TRBV2	TRBJ1-1	NA	TGTGCCAGCAGTGAGACGCCCCGGGCAGCGGGGACTGAAGCTTTCTTT	CASSETPRAAGTEAFF
NA	TRBV12-3/TRBV12-4	TRBJ2-7	NA	TGTGCCAGCAGTTCCCTAGACGAGCAGTACTTC	CASSSLDEQYF
TRBD1	TRBV5-5	TRBJ1-3	NA	TGTGCCAGCAGCTTCGAGGGACAGGGAGCAGGAAACACCATATATTTT	CASSFEGQGAGNTIYF
TRBD1	TRBV3-1/TRBV3-2	TRBJ1-2	few	TGTGCCAGCAGCCAAGACGGGACAGCCATAATCTATGGCTACACCTTC	CASSQDGTAIIYGYTF
TRBD1	TRBV19	TRBJ2-1	NA	TGTGCCAGTAGTAGACGGGACAGGGGAGGGGGACACAATGAGCAGTTCTTC	CASSRRDRGGGHNEQFF
TRBD2	TRBV10-3	TRBJ2-3	NA	TGTGCCATCAGTGAGCGAATGAGAGCGGGGGGGCGTAACTCAGATACGCAGTATTTT	CAISERMRAGGRNSDTQYF
TRBD1	TRBV27	TRBJ2-2	NA	TGTGCCAGCAGCCGCCCCGGGACAGGGCCAACCGGGGAGCTGTTTTTT	CASSRPGTGPTGELFF
NA	TRBV5-1	TRBJ2-3	NA	TGCGCCAGCAGCCAACAGGGCTACCGGCCAGATACGCAGTATTTT	CASSQQGYRPDTQYF
NA	TRBV12-5	TRBJ2-7	NA	TGTGCTAGTGGTTATACATCCTACGAGCAGTACTTC	CASGYTSYEQYF
NA	TRBV19	TRBJ1-5	NA	TGTGCCAGTAGTATAGATAAGAGAAATCAGCCCCAGCATTTT	CASSIDKRNQPQHF
NA	TRBV27	TRBJ1-5	NA	TGTGCCAGCAGTCCAACTAGGGGTCGGAGCAATCAGCCCCAGCATTTT	CASSPTRGRSNQPQHF
TRBD1	TRBV19	TRBJ2-7	NA	TGTGCCAGTAGTCCGACAGGGAACGAGCAGTACTTC	CASSPTGNEQYF
NA	TRBV6-5	TRBJ1-2	NA	TGTGCCAGCATCTCTACCTCTAACTATGGCTACACCTTC	CASISTSNYGYTF
NA	TRBV6-1	TRBJ1-2	once	TGTGCCAGCAGTGAGGATACTAACTATGGCTACACCTTC	CASSEDTNYGYTF
NA	TRBV6-4	TRBJ2-1	NA	TGTGCCAGCAGTGAAGGGCAGGGGTCTTACAATGAGCAGTTCTTC	CASSEGQGSYNEQFF
NA	TRBV29-1	TRBJ1-5	NA	TGCAGCGTTGTAGTCGGGGCCGACCGGTCGCCCCAGCATTTT	CSVVVGADRSPQHF
TRBD2	TRBV10-2	TRBJ2-7	NA	TGCGCCAGCAGGACCGGGACTAGCGGGGACGAGCAGTACTTC	CASRTGTSGDEQYF
NA	TRBV27	TRBJ1-2	NA	TGTGCCAGCAGTTTCAATGCCGGGAGTAACTATGGCTACACCTTC	CASSFNAGSNYGYTF
TRBD2	TRBV4-1	TRBJ2-3	NA	TGCGCCAGCAGCCAAAAGCGGGGGGGCCCAGATACGCAGTATTTT	CASSQKRGGPDTQYF
NA	TRBV19	TRBJ1-2	NA	TGTGCCAGTAGTATGGGGCACATAGTCAACTATGGCTACACCTTC	CASSMGHIVNYGYTF
TRBD1	TRBV7-6	TRBJ2-2	NA	TGTGCCAGCAGCCCTGGACAGGCGAACACCGGGGAGCTGTTTTTT	CASSPGQANTGELFF
NA	TRBV5-4	TRBJ2-3	NA	TGTGCCACTGAGATTAGCGGAGTGACAGATACGCAGTATTTT	CATEISGVTDTQYF
TRBD1	TRBV15	TRBJ1-5	once	TGTGCCACCGGGGACAGGGGGAGTCAGCCCCAGCATTTT	CATGDRGSQPQHF
TRBD2	TRBV7-2	TRBJ2-5	NA	TGTGCCAGCAGTCTAGCGGGGGGTGGTGAGACCCAGTACTTC	CASSLAGGGETQYF